Below are 27 T cell receptor beta chains sequenced from a single sample in a study of blood T cell repertoires in COVID-19. Using immunoSEQ multiplex PCR, the repertoire was profiled, and TCRdb retains in-frame clones only, with some absent. The sample contains about 170,000 clones, about four fifths of which appear only once. Sample: peripheral blood. Receptors were obtained from a woman older than 75 with active or convalescent COVID-19.

The J gene is TRBJ1-5, the V gene TRBV10-2; maybe TRBD1 (5 bases). Germline assignment: CDR1 WSHSY and CDR2 SAAADI. The germline V and J ends were trimmed by 2 bases and 7 bases, with 9 bases remaining between them. The CDR3 has 13 amino acids. CDR3 coding DNA: TGCGCCAGCAGTGAGGGGAACAGGCAGCCCCAGCATTTT. This translates into CASSEGNRQPQHF.

This clone was seen once. The V and J genes are TRBV5-6 and TRBJ1-1; TRBD1 agrees at 7 bases. Trimming took 0 bases from V and 7 from J; bases not matched to a gene: 6. Germline CDR1 SGHDT, CDR2 YYEEEE. The CDR3 length is 14 residues. This CDR3 reads CASSLVEGAFEAFF. For the CDR3, the DNA is TGTGCCAGCAGCTTGGTAGAGGGGGCGTTTGAAGCTTTCTTT.

This chain joins TRBV5-1 and TRBJ2-7, with 8 bases matching TRBD1. The CDR3 loop spans 14 amino acids. CDR1 is SGHRS, CDR2 YFSETQ, per germline. V lost 0 bases and J lost 3; bases outside the gene matches: 2. The CDR3 DNA sequence: TGCGCCAGCAGCTTGGACGGACAGGGCTACGAGCAGTACTTC. This encodes CASSLDGQGYEQYF. The full variable domain, in which reference TRBV5-1 and TRBJ2-7 provide the parts outside the CDR3, is KAGVTQTPRYLIKTRGQQVTLSCSPISGHRSVSWYQQTPGQGLQFLFEYFSETQRNKGNFPGRFSGRQFSNSRSEMNVSTLELGDSALYLCASSLDGQGYEQYFGPGTRLTVT.

The chain recombines TRBV11-2 with TRBJ2-2; TRBD2 aligns across 10 bases. Germline V CDR1 and CDR2: SGHAT, FQNNGV. This CDR3 is 17 amino acids long. The J segment lost 7 bases and the V segment lost 5 bases, leaving 13 bases of the junction unmatched. CDR3 nucleotides: TGTGCCAGCAGCGACAAAAATAGCGGGAGGTTTAGCGGGGAGCTGTTTTTT. Protein sequence: CASSDKNSGRFSGELFF.

The chain links TRBV5-6 to TRBJ1-1, with 8 bases that match TRBD1. Germline V gene data show CDR1 as SGHDT and CDR2 as YYEEEE. Germline trimming cut 3 bases from V and 3 bases from J; bases unmatched to any gene: 16. The CDR3 loop spans 18 amino acids. CDR3 nucleotide sequence: TGTGCCAGCAGCTCGCCCGGAACCCAGGGGGCGCGGTACACTGAAGCTTTCTTT. Residues: CASSSPGTQGARYTEAFF. Complete variable domain (other parts from reference TRBV5-6 and TRBJ1-1): DAGVTQSPTHLIKTRGQQVTLRCSPKSGHDTVSWYQQALGQGPQFIFQYYEEEERQRGNFPDRFSGHQFPNYSSELNVNALLLGDSALYLCASSSPGTQGARYTEAFFGQGTRLTVV.

The chain links TRBV5-1 to TRBJ2-5; possibly TRBD1 for D (6 bases). The germline gives CDR1 SGHRS, CDR2 YFSETQ. The CDR3 is 15 residues long. The V end was cut by 2 bases, the J end by 2 bases, with 13 bases between. CDR3 amino acids: CASSLSGHAQETQYF. DNA for the CDR3: TGCGCCAGCAGCTTATCGGGACACGCTCAAGAGACCCAGTACTTC.

Note on this clone: At one end, the junction sequence differs from germline, possibly due to a read error. The rearrangement links TRBV28 to TRBJ2-7; possible D gene TRBD1, 6 bases. Germline-derived CDR1 and CDR2 are MDHEN and SYDVKM. The CDR3 loop spans 11 amino acids. The CDR3 DNA reads TGTGCCAGCAGTTCTCCGACAGGAAGGCACTTC. Amino acid sequence: CASSSPTGRHF.

This clone was seen a single time. The rearrangement uses TRBV28 and TRBJ1-2; D may be TRBD1 (5 bases). In germline, CDR1 is MDHEN, CDR2 SYDVKM. The V end was cut by 10 bases, the J end by 3 bases, with 12 bases between. The CDR3 runs 12 residues. Here the CDR3 reads CATTTGYYGYTF. The DNA for the CDR3 is TGTGCCACCACAACAGGTTACTATGGCTACACCTTC.

This chain joins TRBV9 and TRBJ2-7, with 9 bases matching TRBD2. With 0 bases clipped from V and 7 bases from J, the junction kept 5 bases outside the gene matches. This CDR3 spans 14 amino acids. Per germline, CDR1 SGDLS and CDR2 YYNGEE. Here the CDR3 DNA reads TGTGCCAGCAGCGTAGTACTAGCGGGTGGGGAGCAGTACTTC. Protein product: CASSVVLAGGEQYF.

The sample holds one count of this clone. The chain employs TRBV6-5 and TRBJ1-6; D might be TRBD1 (6 bases). V dropped 7 bases and J dropped 10 bases, with 14 bases sitting between them. The CDR3 is 13 amino acids. The V gene's germline CDR1 is MNHEY and CDR2 SVGAGI. CDR3 DNA sequence: TGTGCCAGCATCGGACAGCAGGGCTCACCCCTCCACTTT. Translated: CASIGQQGSPLHF.

This sequence joins TRBV19 and TRBJ1-5, with 9 nucleotides matching TRBD1. Unmatched junction bases numbered 4, after V lost 4 bases and J lost 0 bases. This CDR3 has 16 residues. Germline-derived CDR1 and CDR2 are LNHDA and SQIVND (reference sequence). CDR3 region: CASSTTGGNSNQPQHF. The CDR3 DNA reads as TGTGCCAGTAGTACGACAGGGGGGAATAGCAATCAGCCCCAGCATTTT.

This clone has more than one count but fewer than ten. This chain links TRBV9 with TRBJ1-2; 7 positions match TRBD1. CDR1 is SGDLS, CDR2 YYNGEE, per germline. V lost 2 bases to trimming and J lost 5 bases; unmatched junction nucleotides: 6. The CDR3 runs to 14 residues. The CDR3 DNA reads TGTGCCAGCAGCGTTCGGGACAGTTCATATGGCTACACCTTC. Translated: CASSVRDSSYGYTF.

The table lists this clone with a few counts. The chain combines TRBV19 with TRBJ2-7; the D gene is possibly TRBD2 (5 bases). Germline V gene data show CDR1 as LNHDA and CDR2 as SQIVND (reference sequence). V was shortened by 6 bases and J by 4 bases, with 19 bases between the two germline ends. This CDR3 is built from 15 residues. In DNA form, the CDR3 reads TGTGCCAGTAGCACGAGCGGTAACGGGATATACGAGCAGTACTTC. It specifies CASSTSGNGIYEQYF.

This chain joins TRBV6-1 and TRBJ1-1; D might be TRBD1 (6 bases). The V gene lost 3 bases and the J gene lost 3 bases, with 11 bases spanning the gap. Germline V gene sequence: CDR1 MNHNS, CDR2 SASEGT. The CDR3 is made up of 14 amino acids. This CDR3 is CASSENKGDTEAFF. CDR3 coding DNA: TGTGCCAGCAGTGAGAACAAGGGGGACACTGAAGCTTTCTTT.

CDR3 residues: CASSLAPGSNTEAFF. CDR3 in DNA: TGTGCCAGCAGCTTGGCCCCCGGGTCGAACACTGAAGCTTTCTTT. This sequence joins TRBV5-4 and TRBJ1-1; D is uncertain. The CDR3 is 15 residues long. The germline V and J ends were trimmed by 0 bases and 1 base, with 10 bases remaining between them. Germline V gene sequence: CDR1 SGHNT, CDR2 YYREEE (reference sequence). Variable domain in full (rest from reference TRBV5-4 and TRBJ1-1): ETGVTQSPTHLIKTRGQQVTLRCSSQSGHNTVSWYQQALGQGPQFIFQYYREEENGRGNFPPRFSGLQFPNYSSELNVNALELDDSALYLCASSLAPGSNTEAFFGQGTRLTVV.

This clone was seen a few times. J is TRBJ1-2 and V is TRBV7-2, with D maybe TRBD1 (5 bases). This CDR3 comprises 14 residues. The V and J ends lost 4 bases and 3 bases respectively, with 12 bases between them. From germline, CDR1 is SGHTA and CDR2 FQGNSA. CDR3: CASSSSGGDYGYTF. CDR3 in DNA: TGTGCCAGCAGCTCCTCGGGGGGGGACTATGGCTACACCTTC.

The chain uses TRBV7-2 and TRBJ1-1; tentatively, D is TRBD1 (6 bases). The length of the CDR3 is 14 residues. The V end lost 10 bases, the J end lost 7 bases, and 22 bases lay between the germline ends. Germline V gene data show CDR1 as SGHTA and CDR2 as FQGNSA. CDR3 DNA sequence: TGTGCCACCCGAACCACAGGGTACCCATTTGAAGCTTTCTTT. Amino acids: CATRTTGYPFEAFF.

In nucleotides, the CDR3 is TGTGCCAGCAGTTACTGGAGGCAGGCAAATGAAAAACTGTTTTTT. Its protein product is CASSYWRQANEKLFF. This chain uses TRBV6-5 with TRBJ1-4; no firm D call. The V end lost 1 base, the J end lost 5 bases, and 11 bases lay between the germline ends. The CDR3 is 15 residues long. CDR1 is MNHEY, CDR2 SVGAGI, per germline.

This sequence joins TRBV18 and TRBJ1-3; D remains ambiguous. CDR3 length: 14 residues. Germline V lookup: CDR1 KGHSH, CDR2 LQKENI. V was trimmed by 2 bases and J by 0 bases, leaving 5 bases between them. The CDR3 nucleotides are TGTGCCAGCTCACCAGGGAGCTCTGGAAACACCATATATTTT. It specifies CASSPGSSGNTIYF.

This chain uses TRBV28 with TRBJ2-3; D gene ambiguous. This CDR3 is built from 15 residues. CDR1 and CDR2 from the germline V gene are MDHEN and SYDVKM. V lost 5 bases and J 2 bases, leaving 14 bases between the germline ends. CDR3: CASSPPYELTDTQYF. The CDR3, as DNA: TGTGCCAGCAGTCCACCATACGAACTCACAGATACGCAGTATTTT.

This clone showed up many times. V and J are TRBV24-1 and TRBJ2-2; D remains ambiguous. The CDR3 loop spans 17 amino acids. Germline CDR1 and CDR2: KGHDR and SFDVKD. The V gene lost 5 bases and the J gene lost 0 bases, with 15 bases spanning the gap. The CDR3 is CATSAFDNSANTGELFF. DNA for the CDR3: TGTGCCACCAGTGCCTTTGACAACTCTGCGAACACCGGGGAGCTGTTTTTT.

The chain is built from TRBV5-1 and TRBJ2-5; 10 positions agree with TRBD2. Germline CDR1 and CDR2: SGHRS and YFSETQ. This CDR3 contains 16 residues. Trimming removed 4 bases from V and 3 bases from J; junction bases left unmatched: 9. In DNA form, the CDR3 reads TGCGCCAGCAGCCCTCCAGCGGGAGGGCCGGAAGAGACCCAGTACTTC. Encoded protein: CASSPPAGGPEETQYF.

The V gene is TRBV6-5, the J gene TRBJ2-1; 8 bases align to TRBD2. CDR1 and CDR2 from the germline V gene are MNHEY and SVGAGI. J lost 10 bases, V lost 2 bases, and 13 bases had no gene match. The CDR3 length is 16 residues. CDR3 bases: TGTGCCAGCAGTTACACGCGGGCCGGGACTAGAAAAGAGCAGTTCTTC. It specifies CASSYTRAGTRKEQFF.

The J gene is TRBJ2-6, the V gene TRBV19; 8 bases map to TRBD1. J was trimmed by 0 bases and V by 3 bases; bases with no gene match: 7. CDR3 length: 18 amino acids. Germline assignment: CDR1 LNHDA and CDR2 SQIVND (reference sequence). Written as DNA, the CDR3 is TGTGCCAGTAGTATGACACCCGGGACAGGCTCTGGGGCCAACGTCCTGACTTTC. This gives the protein CASSMTPGTGSGANVLTF.

At least ten counts were recorded for this clone. The CDR3 DNA sequence: TGTGCCAGCAGTTACCGAGGGAGGAGCTATGGCTACACCTTC. Amino acids: CASSYRGRSYGYTF. The chain joins TRBV6-5 to TRBJ1-2, with D unresolved. V shed 2 bases and J shed 4 bases, with 11 bases lying between them. The CDR3 length is 14 residues. From germline, CDR1 is MNHEY and CDR2 SVGAGI.

The genes are TRBV9 and TRBJ2-2; TRBD2 might be the D (6 bases). Germline values: CDR1 SGDLS, CDR2 YYNGEE. The CDR3 is 17 amino acids. Trimming cost V 3 bases and J 5 bases, with 20 bases left between them. CDR3 sequence (DNA): TGTGCCAGCAGCGGCGAGGTGGGAGGTGGTTTGACCGGGGAGCTGTTTTTT. Its translation: CASSGEVGGGLTGELFF. The whole variable domain, remainder taken from reference TRBV9 and TRBJ2-2, is DSGVTQTPKHLITATGQRVTLRCSPRSGDLSVYWYQQSLDQGLQFLIQYYNGEERAKGNILERFSAQQFPDLHSELNLSSLELGDSALYFCASSGEVGGGLTGELFFGEGSRLTVL.

This clone was found once. This chain joins TRBV11-3 and TRBJ2-2, with 7 bases matching TRBD2. Germline assignment: CDR1 SGHNT and CDR2 YENEEA. This CDR3 contains 16 residues. The J segment lost 6 bases and the V segment lost 1 base, leaving 8 bases of the junction unmatched. In nucleotides, the CDR3 is TGTGCCAGCAGCTTAGTTTACGGCGGGAGTGCCGGGGAGCTGTTTTTT. Its translation: CASSLVYGGSAGELFF. The complete variable domain, with remaining parts taken from reference TRBV11-3 and TRBJ2-2, reads EAGVVQSPRYKIIEKKQPVAFWCNPISGHNTLYWYLQNLGQGPELLIRYENEEAVDDSQLPKDRFSAERLKGVDSTLKIQPAELGDSAVYLCASSLVYGGSAGELFFGEGSRLTVL.